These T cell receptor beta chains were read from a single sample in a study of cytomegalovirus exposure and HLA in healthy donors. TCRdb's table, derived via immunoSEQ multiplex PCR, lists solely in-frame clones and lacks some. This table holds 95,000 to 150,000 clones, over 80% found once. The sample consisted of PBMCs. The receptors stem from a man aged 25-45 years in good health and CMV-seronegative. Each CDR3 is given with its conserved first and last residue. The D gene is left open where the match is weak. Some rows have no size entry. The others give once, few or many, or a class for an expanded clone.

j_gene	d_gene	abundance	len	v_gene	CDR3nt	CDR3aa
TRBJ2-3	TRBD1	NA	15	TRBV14	TGTGCCAGCAGCCGGACAGGGGGAAGCACAGATACGCAGTATTTT	CASSRTGGSTDTQYF
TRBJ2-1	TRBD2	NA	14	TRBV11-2	TGTGCCAGCAGCTTAGGGGGACTAGCGGGGATTCAGTTCTTC	CASSLGGLAGIQFF
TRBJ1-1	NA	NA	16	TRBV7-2	TGTGCCAGCAGCCCTCGCCAGACTTTGGGGAGCACTGAAGCTTTCTTT	CASSPRQTLGSTEAFF
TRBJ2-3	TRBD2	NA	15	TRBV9	TGTGCCAGCAGCGCCCTAGCGGGGGCGGGGGATACGCAGTATTTT	CASSALAGAGDTQYF
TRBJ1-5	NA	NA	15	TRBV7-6	TGTGCCAGCAGCTTAGCCGGAGGGGGCAATCAGCCCCAGCATTTT	CASSLAGGGNQPQHF
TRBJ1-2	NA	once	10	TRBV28	TGTGCCAGCAGCAGAAGTGGCTACACCTTC	CASSRSGYTF
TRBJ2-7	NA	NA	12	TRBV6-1	TGTGCCAGCAGGGGCAGGTCCTACGAGCAGTACTTC	CASRGRSYEQYF
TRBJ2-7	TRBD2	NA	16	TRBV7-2	TGTGCCAGCAGCGGGGGACTAGCGGGGGGAATCTACGAGCAGTACTTC	CASSGGLAGGIYEQYF
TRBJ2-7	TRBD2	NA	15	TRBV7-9	TGTGCCAGCAGCTTAGGGACTAGCCGAATCGACGAGCAGTACTTC	CASSLGTSRIDEQYF
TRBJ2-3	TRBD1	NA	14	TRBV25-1	TGTGCCAGCAGTACAACAGGGGTCACAGATACGCAGTATTTT	CASSTTGVTDTQYF
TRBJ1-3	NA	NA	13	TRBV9	TGTGCCAGCAGCGTAGGTACTGGAAACACCATATATTTT	CASSVGTGNTIYF
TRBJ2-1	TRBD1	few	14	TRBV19	TGTGCCAGTGCTAGGGGACAGTGGAACAATGAGCAGTTCTTC	CASARGQWNNEQFF
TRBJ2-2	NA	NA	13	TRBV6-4	TGTGCCAGCAGTGCCAACTCTGCCGGGGAGCTGTTTTTT	CASSANSAGELFF
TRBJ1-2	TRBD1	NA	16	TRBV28	TGTGCCAGCAGTTTAGTATTCGAGGGACAGGGGAATGGCTACACCTTC	CASSLVFEGQGNGYTF
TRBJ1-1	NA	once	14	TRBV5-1	TGCGCCAGCAGCTTTCAGGGGCATGACACTGAAGCTTTCTTT	CASSFQGHDTEAFF
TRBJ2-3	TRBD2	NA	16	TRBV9	TGTGCCAGCAGCGTCGGCTCTAGCGGGGGCATGGATACGCAGTATTTT	CASSVGSSGGMDTQYF
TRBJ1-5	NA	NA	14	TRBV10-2	TGCGCCAGCAGTGGTTTTGGGGAGCGGCAGCCCCAGCATTTT	CASSGFGERQPQHF
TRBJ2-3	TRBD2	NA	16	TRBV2	TGTGCCAGCAGTCGTGATACTAGCGGAAGCACAGATACGCAGTATTTT	CASSRDTSGSTDTQYF
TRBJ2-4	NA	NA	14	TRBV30	TGTGCCTGGAGTGTACGGGGTAAGGGAAACAGTCAGTACTTC	CAWSVRGKGNSQYF
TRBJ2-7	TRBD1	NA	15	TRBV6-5	TGTGCCAGCAGAATCTCGACAGGGGCCTTCCGGGAGCAGTACTTC	CASRISTGAFREQYF
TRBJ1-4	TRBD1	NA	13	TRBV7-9	TGTGCCAGCAGCGAACTCATCCAGGGGGCTTTATTTTTT	CASSELIQGALFF
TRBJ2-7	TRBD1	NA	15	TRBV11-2	TGTGCCAGCAGCTTAGAGAGGACAGGGGGCTACGAGCAGTACTTC	CASSLERTGGYEQYF
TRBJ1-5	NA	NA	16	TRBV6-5	TGTGCCAGCAGTTACCAAGCGGGGATTAGCAATCAGCCCCAGCATTTT	CASSYQAGISNQPQHF
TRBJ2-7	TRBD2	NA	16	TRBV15	TGTGCCACCAGCAGAGATATCGGGGGGAACTCCTACGAGCAGTACTTC	CATSRDIGGNSYEQYF